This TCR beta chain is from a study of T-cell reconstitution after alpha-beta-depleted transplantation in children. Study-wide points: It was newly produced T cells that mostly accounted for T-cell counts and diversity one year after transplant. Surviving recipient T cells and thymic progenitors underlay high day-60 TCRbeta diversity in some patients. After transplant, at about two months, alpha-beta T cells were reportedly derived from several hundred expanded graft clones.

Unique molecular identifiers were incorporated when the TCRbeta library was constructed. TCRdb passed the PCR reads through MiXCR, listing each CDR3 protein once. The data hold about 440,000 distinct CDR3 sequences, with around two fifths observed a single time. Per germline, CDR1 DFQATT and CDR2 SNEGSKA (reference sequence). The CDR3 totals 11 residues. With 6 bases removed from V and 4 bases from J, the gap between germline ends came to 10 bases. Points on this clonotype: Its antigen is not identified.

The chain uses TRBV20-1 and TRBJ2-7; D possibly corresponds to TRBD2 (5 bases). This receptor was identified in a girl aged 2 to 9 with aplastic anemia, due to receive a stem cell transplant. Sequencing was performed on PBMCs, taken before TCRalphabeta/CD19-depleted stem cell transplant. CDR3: CSAPGIYEQYF. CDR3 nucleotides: TGCAGTGCCCCCGGGATATACGAGCAGTACTTC.